This record concerns one T cell receptor beta chain sequence. The data were obtained in a study of blood T cell repertoires in COVID-19. In the study overall: Researchers got acute and convalescent COVID-19 samples from the United States, Italy and Spain. PBMCs, B-cell-depleted T cells, or T cells were the source of the cDNA or gDNA that made up the material.

This CDR3 comprises 15 residues. V trimming: 3 bases; J trimming: 4 bases; junction bases outside the gene matches: 7. Germline lookup yields CDR1 SGHDT and CDR2 YYEEEE. Original processing methods: Cell counts per sample came from amplifying reference gene primers. Measured with immunoSEQ multiplex PCR; TCRdb has only the in-frame clones, and not every one. That table is the source of V, J and clone size, and D and trimming were worked out from the DNA. The data show about 140,000 clones, roughly four fifths seen once. The sequenced material came from peripheral blood. This sequence originates from a human donor in a cohort sampled during active COVID-19. V gene TRBV5-6 combines with J gene TRBJ1-5; TRBD1 agrees at 7 bases. In nucleotides, the CDR3 is TGTGCCAGCAGCTCGACAGGGTATTCTAATCAGCCCCAGCATTTT. Translated, it gives CASSSTGYSNQPQHF.